The source of this T cell receptor (beta chain) is a study of blood T cell repertoires in COVID-19. Original analysis: Nucleated cell number was recorded as an estimate derived from reference gene primer amplification. Using immunoSEQ multiplex PCR, the repertoire was profiled, and TCRdb retains in-frame clones only, with some absent. The DNA gave D and trimming, while V, J and clone size come from that table. Of fewer than 250,000 clones detected, 80% to 95% appear once; the ten largest clones hold 0.82%. The germline gives CDR1 GTSNPN, CDR2 SVGIG (reference sequence). V trimming: 2 bases; J trimming: 3 bases; junction bases outside the gene matches: 21. This CDR3 is 20 amino acids long.

This TCR was recovered from a man aged 60 to 69 with COVID-19, enrolled during active disease. This rearrangement joins TRBV30 to TRBJ1-2; the match to TRBD1 covers 10 bases. Sequencing was performed on peripheral blood. CDR3 sequence (DNA): TGTGCCTGGAGTAGAACGGGGACCGGGACAGGGGCGGTTCGTGACTATGGCTACACCTTC. It encodes CAWSRTGTGTGAVRDYGYTF.